Following are 32 T cell receptor beta chains from one sample sequenced in a study of blood T cell repertoires in COVID-19. Clones were read by immunoSEQ multiplex PCR, and TCRdb kept only the in-frame ones, dropping some. The data contain some 200,000 clones, approximately 89% of them seen just once; the ten biggest clones take up around 4.8%. Sequencing was carried out using peripheral blood. The receptors shown here come from a woman aged 40-49 years with acute or convalescent COVID-19.

This sequence joins TRBV5-1 and TRBJ2-3; D ambiguous. The CDR3 loop spans 15 amino acids. The V gene lost 4 bases and the J gene lost 0 bases, with 12 bases spanning the gap. Per the germline V gene, CDR1 is SGHRS and CDR2 is YFSETQ. DNA of the CDR3: TGCGCCAGCAGCCTAGATAACCCTAGCACAGATACGCAGTATTTT. It encodes CASSLDNPSTDTQYF.

The V gene is TRBV13, the J gene TRBJ1-1; D unclear. The CDR3 runs to 16 residues. Between the trimmed V and J ends, which lost 5 bases and 2 bases, there was a span of 18 bases. Per germline, CDR1 PRHDT and CDR2 FYEKMQ (reference sequence). The CDR3 coding sequence is TGTGCCAGCAGCCGAATCCCCGGAGGAGGCAACACTGAAGCTTTCTTT. It is translated as CASSRIPGGGNTEAFF.

DNA for the CDR3: TGTGCCAGCAGCCAAGACAGGGGAATCGCATACAATGAGCAGTTCTTC. The encoded protein is CASSQDRGIAYNEQFF. The chain employs TRBV14 and TRBJ2-1; TRBD1 might be the D (6 bases). Per germline, CDR1 SGHDN and CDR2 FVKESK. V was pared by 0 bases and J by 4 bases, with 13 bases between. This CDR3 is built from 16 residues.

The rearrangement links TRBV4-1 to TRBJ1-4; a weak D match, TRBD1 (5 bases). Trimming cost V 1 base and J 4 bases, with 16 bases left between them. Per germline, CDR1 MGHRA and CDR2 YSYEKL. The CDR3 runs 17 residues. CDR3 DNA: TGCGCCAGCAGCCAAGGGGGCAGGGAAGGGAATAATGAAAAACTGTTTTTT. Translated: CASSQGGREGNNEKLFF.

The V gene is TRBV24-1, the J gene TRBJ1-1; D ambiguous. Germline-derived CDR1 and CDR2 are KGHDR and SFDVKD. CDR3 length: 15 residues. The germline V and J ends were trimmed by 4 bases and 4 bases, with 15 bases remaining between them. CDR3 amino acids: CATSETGSEGTEAFF. The CDR3, as DNA: TGTGCCACCAGTGAAACGGGCTCCGAGGGCACTGAAGCTTTCTTT.

The V gene is TRBV3-1 (or the pseudogene TRBV3-2), the J gene TRBJ2-5, with 11 positions matching TRBD2. V shed 3 bases and J 3 bases; nucleotides not matched to a gene: 15. Germline CDR1 reads LGHDT; CDR2 reads YNNKEL (reference sequence). The CDR3 spans 19 residues. CDR3 loop: CASSQTTAVELAGEETQYF. CDR3 in DNA: TGTGCCAGCAGCCAGACGACGGCAGTGGAACTAGCGGGGGAAGAGACCCAGTACTTC.

This chain's CDR3 is CASSMLKLRRDTNEQFF. The CDR3 DNA follows: TGTGCCAGTAGTATGCTCAAGTTGCGTAGGGACACCAATGAGCAGTTCTTC. V gene TRBV19 combines with J gene TRBJ2-1; possible D gene TRBD1, 6 bases. The CDR3 runs 17 residues. The V end lost 3 bases, the J end lost 6 bases, and 21 bases lay between the germline ends. Per germline, CDR1 LNHDA and CDR2 SQIVND (reference sequence).

V and J are TRBV12-3 or TRBV12-4 and TRBJ2-2; D is possibly TRBD1 (5 bases). Trimming shortened V by 6 bases and J by 4 bases, and 9 bases separated the two germline ends. The CDR3 spans 13 residues. Here the CDR3 reads CASRGRVTGELFF. In nucleotides, the CDR3 is TGTGCCAGCAGGGGCAGGGTCACCGGGGAGCTGTTTTTT.

This chain uses TRBV5-1 with TRBJ1-2, with D uncertain. CDR1 is SGHRS, CDR2 YFSETQ, per germline. CDR3 length equals 15 residues. V was cut by 0 bases and J by 0 bases, with 9 bases left in between. This chain's CDR3 is CASSLDGTTNYGYTF. In DNA form, the CDR3 reads TGCGCCAGCAGCTTGGATGGTACAACTAACTATGGCTACACCTTC.

The rearrangement links TRBV2 to TRBJ2-1, with D possibly TRBD1 on 5 matching bases. The CDR3 has 14 amino acids. Trimming left V 7 bases short and J 8 bases short, with 18 bases between. Looked up from germline, CDR1 is SNHLY and CDR2 is FYNNEI. CDR3 nucleotide sequence: TGTGCCAGCACTCAGGGCCCCTCTTCGGATGAGCAGTTCTTC. Protein: CASTQGPSSDEQFF.

The gene calls are TRBV7-3 and TRBJ1-5; no definite D call. CDR1 is SGHTA, CDR2 FQGTGA, per germline. CDR3 length: 13 amino acids. V lost 5 bases and J 9 bases, leaving 14 bases between the germline ends. The chain's CDR3 is CASSPYRLGPQHF. DNA for the CDR3: TGTGCCAGCAGCCCCTACCGCCTTGGGCCCCAGCATTTT. Together with reference TRBV7-3 and TRBJ1-5, the CDR3 gives the full variable domain: GAGVSQTPSNKVTEKGKYVELRCDPISGHTALYWYRQSLGQGPEFLIYFQGTGAADDSGLPNDRFFAVRPEGSVSTLKIQRTERGDSAVYLCASSPYRLGPQHFGDGTRLSIL.

The chain combines TRBV11-3 with TRBJ2-5; perhaps TRBD2 as D (5 bases). Germline CDR1 reads SGHNT; CDR2 reads YENEEA. Trimming cost V 5 bases and J 0 bases, with 13 bases left between them. The CDR3 length is 15 residues. The CDR3: CASSPSTGYQETQYF. Here the CDR3 DNA reads TGTGCCAGCAGCCCTAGCACGGGGTACCAAGAGACCCAGTACTTC.

V and J are TRBV10-3 and TRBJ1-6; TRBD1 is a possible D gene (5 bases). Per the germline V gene, CDR1 is ENHRY and CDR2 is SYGVKD. The CDR3 covers 15 residues. With 3 bases removed from V and 8 bases from J, the gap between germline ends came to 14 bases. The CDR3 DNA reads as TGTGCCATCAGTGATTTGCGGACGACAGATTCACCCCTCCACTTT. Its protein is CAISDLRTTDSPLHF.

The gene calls are TRBV21-1 and TRBJ2-1; the table gives TRBD2 as D, unverified against the DNA. TRBV21-1 is deemed a pseudogene. The CDR3 is 18 residues long. The DNA of the CDR3 is TGTGCCAGCAGTCCAGGAATTAGCGGGGGCCATTCCTACAATGAGCAGTTCTTC. This translates into CASSPGISGGHSYNEQFF.

The genes are TRBV11-2 and TRBJ1-4; 7 bases match TRBD1. In germline, CDR1 is SGHAT, CDR2 FQNNGV. V dropped 5 bases and J dropped 7; count of bases not matched to a gene: 16. The CDR3 consists of 17 residues. CDR3 DNA sequence: TGTGCCAGCAGCAGACAGGGACGGGTCGGGATTGCTGAAAAACTGTTTTTT. Its protein product is CASSRQGRVGIAEKLFF.

The gene calls are TRBV19 and TRBJ1-2; 7 bases align to TRBD1. J lost 2 bases, V lost 6 bases, and 15 bases had no gene match. Germline V CDR1 and CDR2: LNHDA, SQIVND (reference sequence). CDR3 length equals 17 residues. Here the CDR3 DNA reads TGTGCCAGTAGCTCAGGGGGACGGAGGATCTCAAACTATGGCTACACCTTC. Amino acid sequence: CASSSGGRRISNYGYTF.

The chain recombines TRBV7-8 with TRBJ2-3; 10 bases agree with TRBD1. Germline loops: CDR1 SGHVS, CDR2 FQNEAQ. The CDR3 has 14 residues. V shed 4 bases, J shed 6 bases, and the junction held 4 bases outside the gene matches. The CDR3 bases are TGTGCCAGCAGCTACCGGGACAGGGGCGATACGCAGTATTTT. It translates to CASSYRDRGDTQYF.

J is TRBJ1-2 and V is TRBV12-3 or TRBV12-4; D is unclear. V was cut by 3 bases and J by 6 bases, with 5 bases left in between. The CDR3 length is 11 residues. The CDR3 region is CASSLAHGYTF. CDR3 sequence (DNA): TGTGCCAGCAGTTTGGCTCATGGCTACACCTTC.

The genes are TRBV7-7 and TRBJ2-1, with D possibly being TRBD2 (5 bases). V was clipped by 1 base and J by 0 bases, with 10 bases between them. Germline V gene sequence: CDR1 SSHAT, CDR2 FNYEAQ (reference sequence). The CDR3 has 16 amino acids. The CDR3: CASSLEQRSSYNEQFF. Here the CDR3 DNA reads TGTGCCAGCAGCTTAGAACAGCGGAGCTCCTACAATGAGCAGTTCTTC.

Of note for this clone: The sample has other DNA sequences that encode this CDR3 too. The V call is TRBV5-1, the J call TRBJ1-2, with TRBD1 matching 7 bases. The J segment lost 4 bases and the V segment lost 4 bases, leaving 7 bases of the junction unmatched. The CDR3 contains 14 residues. Germline-derived CDR1 and CDR2 are SGHRS and YFSETQ. CDR3 loop: CASSPGDSGYGYTF. CDR3 in DNA: TGCGCCAGCAGCCCGGGGGACAGCGGCTATGGCTACACCTTC. Based on the CDR3 plus reference TRBV5-1 and TRBJ1-2, the full variable domain is KAGVTQTPRYLIKTRGQQVTLSCSPISGHRSVSWYQQTPGQGLQFLFEYFSETQRNKGNFPGRFSGRQFSNSRSEMNVSTLELGDSALYLCASSPGDSGYGYTFGSGTRLTVV.

This chain links TRBV29-1 with TRBJ1-2; D not certain. CDR1 and CDR2 (germline): SQVTM, ANQGSEA. This CDR3 has 12 amino acids. Written as DNA, the CDR3 is TGCAGTGTCCCCGGGTTTAACTATGGCTACACCTTC. It is translated as CSVPGFNYGYTF.

V usage is TRBV24-1 and J usage is TRBJ1-2, with 11 bases identical to TRBD1. CDR3 size: 15 residues. Trimming at V came to 6 bases and at J to 3 bases, leaving 5 bases not matched to a gene. Germline V gene sequence: CDR1 KGHDR, CDR2 SFDVKD. CDR3 nucleotide sequence: TGTGCCACCAGTCCCGGACAGGGGGCTTACTATGGCTACACCTTC. It specifies CATSPGQGAYYGYTF.

The chain joins TRBV5-1 to TRBJ1-6; maybe TRBD1 (6 bases). V was shortened by 0 bases and J by 7 bases, with 11 bases between the two germline ends. The CDR3 is 15 amino acids. CDR1 SGHRS and CDR2 YFSETQ come from the germline V gene. CDR3 sequence reads: CASSLGQGSNSPLHF. DNA of the CDR3: TGCGCCAGCAGCTTGGGGCAGGGGAGCAATTCACCCCTCCACTTT.

J is TRBJ2-3 and V is TRBV11-2; TRBD1 matches 10 bases. J gave up 5 bases and V 5 bases, and 7 bases lay outside the gene matches. Per germline, CDR1 SGHAT and CDR2 FQNNGV. There are 15 residues in the CDR3. CDR3 nucleotides: TGTGCCAGCAGCCCAGACAGGGGGCGGATAGATACGCAGTATTTT. It encodes CASSPDRGRIDTQYF.

The CDR3 DNA is TGTGCCATCAGTGAGTCGGGGTCGTCAGGGGGCACTGAAGCTTTCTTT. It yields the protein CAISESGSSGGTEAFF. The V call is TRBV10-3, the J call TRBJ1-1; 7 bases match TRBD1. CDR3 length: 16 amino acids. The V and J ends lost 0 bases and 4 bases, in that order; junction bases with no gene match: 8. Germline loops: CDR1 ENHRY, CDR2 SYGVKD.

The chain links TRBV3-1 (or the pseudogene TRBV3-2) to TRBJ2-3, with a possible D match to TRBD1 (6 bases). This CDR3 is built from 14 residues. Trimming shortened V by 4 bases and J by 10 bases, and 18 bases separated the two germline ends. Germline CDR1 LGHDT, CDR2 YNNKEL (reference sequence). The CDR3 protein is CASSPTGDLGAQYF. The CDR3 nucleotides read TGTGCCAGCAGCCCGACAGGAGATCTAGGTGCGCAGTATTTT.

This rearrangement joins TRBV6-2 or TRBV6-3 to TRBJ2-5; D is possibly TRBD1 (5 bases). V lost 6 bases and J 2 bases, leaving 16 bases between the germline ends. This CDR3 is 15 amino acids long. CDR1 is MNHEY, CDR2 SVGEGT, per germline. The CDR3 DNA is TGTGCCAGCAGCCAAGGGGTTCTGGGTCAAGAGACCCAGTACTTC. This encodes CASSQGVLGQETQYF.

This rearrangement joins TRBV19 to TRBJ2-5, with D perhaps TRBD1 (6 bases). Per germline, CDR1 LNHDA and CDR2 SQIVND (reference sequence). The CDR3 sequence is 13 residues long. Trimming took 1 base from V and 7 from J, leaving 10 bases between them. CDR3 sequence: CASSIGGTMTQYF. CDR3 nucleotides: TGTGCCAGTAGTATAGGAGGGACAATGACCCAGTACTTC.

V is TRBV2 and J is TRBJ1-2; a weak D match, TRBD1 (5 bases). V lost 6 bases and J lost 5, with 10 bases in between. This CDR3 region has 12 residues. CDR1 and CDR2 from the germline V gene are SNHLY and FYNNEI. CDR3 sequence: CASRQEAYGYTF. The CDR3, as DNA: TGTGCCAGCAGACAGGAAGCTTATGGCTACACCTTC.

The rearrangement links TRBV5-6 to TRBJ1-1; D is ambiguous. The germline V and J ends were trimmed by 4 bases and 1 base, with 11 bases remaining between them. This CDR3 has 14 residues. Per the germline V gene, CDR1 is SGHDT and CDR2 is YYEEEE. The CDR3: CASSPPRGNTEAFF. CDR3 nucleotides: TGTGCCAGCAGCCCCCCCAGAGGGAACACTGAAGCTTTCTTT. Variable domain in full (rest from reference TRBV5-6 and TRBJ1-1): DAGVTQSPTHLIKTRGQQVTLRCSPKSGHDTVSWYQQALGQGPQFIFQYYEEEERQRGNFPDRFSGHQFPNYSSELNVNALLLGDSALYLCASSPPRGNTEAFFGQGTRLTVV.

The gene calls are TRBV7-9 and TRBJ2-3; 8 nucleotides align to TRBD2. This CDR3 region has 17 residues. The germline V gene has CDR1 SEHNR and CDR2 FQNEAQ (reference sequence). J gave up 6 bases and V 5 bases, and 16 bases lay outside the gene matches. The CDR3 reads CASSPRLVAGSWDTQYF. The CDR3 bases are TGTGCCAGCAGCCCCCGGTTGGTAGCGGGGTCCTGGGATACGCAGTATTTT.

The V call is TRBV10-2, the J call TRBJ2-5, with 9 bases that match TRBD2. Trimming took 10 bases from V and 5 from J; bases not matched to a gene: 5. Germline values: CDR1 WSHSY, CDR2 SAAADI. This CDR3 is 12 amino acids long. The CDR3 bases are TGCGCCACCAGGAGCGGGGGGGAGACCCAGTACTTC. Translating it yields CATRSGGETQYF.